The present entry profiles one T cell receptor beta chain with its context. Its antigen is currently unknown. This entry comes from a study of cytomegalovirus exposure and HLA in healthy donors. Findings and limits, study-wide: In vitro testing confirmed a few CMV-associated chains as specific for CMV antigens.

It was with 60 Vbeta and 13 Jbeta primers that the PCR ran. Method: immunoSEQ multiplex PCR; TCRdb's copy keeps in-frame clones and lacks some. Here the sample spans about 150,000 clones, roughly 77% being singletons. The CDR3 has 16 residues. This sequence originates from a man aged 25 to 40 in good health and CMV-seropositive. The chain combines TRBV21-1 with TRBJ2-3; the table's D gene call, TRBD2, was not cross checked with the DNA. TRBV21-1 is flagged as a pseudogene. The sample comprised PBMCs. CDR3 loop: CASSKVSGRARHTQYF. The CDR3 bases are TGTGCCAGCAGCAAGGTTAGCGGGAGGGCCAGACATACGCAGTATTTT.